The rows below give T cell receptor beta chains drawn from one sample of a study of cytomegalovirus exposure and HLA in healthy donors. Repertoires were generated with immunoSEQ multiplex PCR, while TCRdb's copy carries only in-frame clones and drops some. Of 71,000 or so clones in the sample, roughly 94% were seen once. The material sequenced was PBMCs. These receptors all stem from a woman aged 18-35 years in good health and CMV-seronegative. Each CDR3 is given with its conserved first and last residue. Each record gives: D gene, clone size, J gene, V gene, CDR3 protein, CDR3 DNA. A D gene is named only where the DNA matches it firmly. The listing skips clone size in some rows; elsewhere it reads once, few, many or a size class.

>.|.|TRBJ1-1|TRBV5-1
CASSFGETEAFF
TGCGCCAGCAGCTTCGGGGAGACTGAAGCTTTCTTT
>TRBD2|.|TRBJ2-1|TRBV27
CASSSLLAGGADEQFF
TGTGCCAGCAGTTCGCTTTTGGCGGGGGGGGCCGATGAGCAGTTCTTC
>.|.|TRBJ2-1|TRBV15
CATSRDGAPWYNEQFF
TGTGCCACCAGCAGAGATGGAGCGCCTTGGTACAATGAGCAGTTCTTC
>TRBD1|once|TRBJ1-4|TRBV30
CAWSVAGQASEKLFF
TGTGCCTGGAGTGTGGCGGGACAGGCGAGTGAAAAACTGTTTTTT
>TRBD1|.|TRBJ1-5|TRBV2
CASSDGLARRDRGAGSNQPQHF
TGTGCCAGCAGTGACGGTCTGGCTCGACGAGACAGGGGAGCGGGTAGCAATCAGCCCCAGCATTTT
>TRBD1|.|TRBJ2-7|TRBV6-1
CASSAGQGAPYEQYF
TGTGCCAGCAGTGCCGGACAGGGGGCCCCCTACGAGCAGTACTTC
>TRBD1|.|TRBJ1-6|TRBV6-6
CASNPGQFNSPLHF
TGTGCCAGCAACCCGGGACAGTTTAATTCACCCCTCCACTTT
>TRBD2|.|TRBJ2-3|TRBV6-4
CASSRTSRDTQYF
TGTGCCAGCAGTCGGACTAGTCGGGATACGCAGTATTTT
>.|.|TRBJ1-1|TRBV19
CASKRTANTEAFF
TGTGCCAGTAAACGGACAGCGAACACTGAAGCTTTCTTT
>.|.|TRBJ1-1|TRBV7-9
CASSLTGTNTEAFF
TGTGCCAGCAGCTTAACAGGCACGAACACTGAAGCTTTCTTT
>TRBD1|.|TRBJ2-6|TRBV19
CASKGAWANVLTF
TGTGCCAGTAAGGGGGCCTGGGCCAACGTCCTGACTTTC
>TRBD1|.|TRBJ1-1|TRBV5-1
CASSLVPLGQGNTEAFF
TGCGCCAGCAGCTTGGTCCCCCTGGGACAGGGGAACACTGAAGCTTTCTTT
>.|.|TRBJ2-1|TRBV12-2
CASRFVVVPSGYNEQFF
TGTGCAAGTCGCTTCGTCGTCGTGCCTAGCGGATACAATGAGCAGTTCTTC
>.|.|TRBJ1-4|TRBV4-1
CASSQVKQFDEKLFF
TGCGCCAGCAGCCAAGTAAAACAGTTTGACGAAAAACTGTTTTTT
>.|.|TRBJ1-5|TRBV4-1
CASSQDAYSNQPQHF
TGCGCCAGCAGCCAAGACGCCTATAGCAATCAGCCCCAGCATTTT
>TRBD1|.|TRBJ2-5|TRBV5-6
CASSQGQGALETQYF
TGTGCCAGCAGCCAAGGACAGGGGGCGCTTGAGACCCAGTACTTC
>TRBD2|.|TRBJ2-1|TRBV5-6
CASSLVGTSGGGEQFF
TGTGCCAGCAGCTTGGTGGGGACTAGCGGAGGAGGAGAGCAGTTCTTC
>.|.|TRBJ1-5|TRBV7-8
CASTQLQGSSKSNQPQHF
TGTGCCAGCACCCAACTTCAGGGTTCATCAAAGAGCAATCAGCCCCAGCATTTT
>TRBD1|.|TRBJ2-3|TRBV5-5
CASSLAPLQGTSTDTQYF
TGTGCCAGCAGCCTCGCCCCCCTACAGGGGACAAGCACAGATACGCAGTATTTT
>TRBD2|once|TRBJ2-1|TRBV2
CASSDFGLGPNEQFF
TGTGCCAGCAGTGATTTTGGACTAGGGCCCAATGAGCAGTTCTTC
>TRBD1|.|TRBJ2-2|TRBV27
CASSKGQGNTGELFF
TGTGCCAGCAGCAAGGGACAGGGGAACACCGGGGAGCTGTTTTTT
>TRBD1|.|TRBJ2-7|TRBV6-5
CASRNRDSSYEQYF
TGTGCCAGCAGGAACCGGGACAGTTCCTACGAGCAGTACTTC
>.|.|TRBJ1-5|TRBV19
CASRTPGRSGRGQPQHF
TGTGCCAGTAGAACCCCGGGACGGTCGGGCAGGGGTCAGCCCCAGCATTTT
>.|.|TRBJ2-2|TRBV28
CASSFGAPGELFF
TGTGCCAGCAGTTTTGGGGCCCCCGGGGAGCTGTTTTTT
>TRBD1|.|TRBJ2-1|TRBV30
CAWVTGSGANEQFF
TGTGCCTGGGTGACAGGGTCGGGTGCCAATGAGCAGTTCTTC
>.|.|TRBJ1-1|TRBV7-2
CASSLDMNTEAFF
TGTGCCAGCAGCTTAGATATGAACACTGAAGCTTTCTTT
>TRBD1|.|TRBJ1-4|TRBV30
CAWGTGTGAEKLFF
TGTGCCTGGGGAACCGGGACAGGGGCTGAAAAACTGTTTTTT
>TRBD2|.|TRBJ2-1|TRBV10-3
CAISEGLADEQFF
TGTGCCATCAGTGAGGGACTAGCAGATGAGCAGTTCTTC
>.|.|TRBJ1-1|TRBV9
CASSVDSRNTEAFF
TGTGCCAGCAGCGTAGACAGTCGGAACACTGAAGCTTTCTTT
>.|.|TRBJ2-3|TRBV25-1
CASSEVTGTDTQYF
TGTGCCAGCAGTGAAGTGACAGGCACAGATACGCAGTATTTT
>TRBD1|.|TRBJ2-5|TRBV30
CAWSMQGVVSVETQYF
TGTGCCTGGAGTATGCAGGGGGTGGTTTCGGTGGAGACCCAGTACTTC
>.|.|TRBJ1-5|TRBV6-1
CASSESLGTSNQPQHF
TGTGCCAGCAGTGAATCTTTGGGCACTAGCAATCAGCCCCAGCATTTT
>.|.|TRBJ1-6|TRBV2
CASSGQFNSPLHF
TGTGCCAGCAGTGGGCAGTTTAATTCACCCCTCCACTTT
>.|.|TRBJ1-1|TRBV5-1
CASSRSAGVNTEAFF
TGCGCCAGCAGCCGGTCCGCCGGGGTGAACACTGAAGCTTTCTTT
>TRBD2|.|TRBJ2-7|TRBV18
CASSPGAGGGYEQYF
TGTGCCAGCTCACCGGGAGCGGGAGGGGGCTACGAGCAGTACTTC
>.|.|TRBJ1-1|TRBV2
CASSEVWQGPVLTFF
TGTGCCAGCAGTGAAGTATGGCAGGGTCCCGTTCTAACTTTCTTT
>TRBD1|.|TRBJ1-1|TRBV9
CASSAQTGTGNEAFF
TGTGCCAGCAGCGCCCAAACCGGGACAGGGAATGAAGCTTTCTTT
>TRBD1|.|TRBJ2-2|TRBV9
CASSSTGASNTGELFF
TGTGCCAGCAGCAGCACAGGGGCCTCGAACACCGGGGAGCTGTTTTTT
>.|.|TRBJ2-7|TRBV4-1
CASSENRVLEQYF
TGCGCCAGCAGCGAAAACAGGGTTTTGGAACAGTACTTC
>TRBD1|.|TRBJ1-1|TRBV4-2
CASRRQGDEAFF
TGTGCCAGCAGGAGACAGGGTGATGAAGCTTTCTTT
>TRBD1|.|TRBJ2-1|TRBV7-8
CASSVSPGQAKQEQFF
TGTGCCAGCAGCGTCTCCCCGGGACAGGCAAAACAAGAGCAGTTCTTC
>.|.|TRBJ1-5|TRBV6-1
CASSGGGAGEQPQHF
TGTGCCAGCAGCGGAGGGGGGGCAGGAGAACAGCCCCAGCATTTT
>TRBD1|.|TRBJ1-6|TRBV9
CASSRDRGNSPLHF
TGTGCCAGCAGCCGTGACAGGGGGAATTCACCCCTCCACTTT
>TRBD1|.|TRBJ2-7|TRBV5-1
CASHLQGMGYEQYF
TGCGCCAGCCACCTACAGGGGATGGGTTACGAGCAGTACTTC
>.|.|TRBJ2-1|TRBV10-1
CASSEGTSDYNEQFF
TGCGCCAGCAGTGAGGGGACATCTGATTACAATGAGCAGTTCTTC
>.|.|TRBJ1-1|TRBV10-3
CAISQKNTEAFF
TGTGCCATCAGCCAGAAGAACACTGAAGCTTTCTTT
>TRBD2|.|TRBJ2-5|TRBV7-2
CASSLKGRGRLLETQYF
TGTGCCAGCAGCTTAAAGGGGCGGGGGAGGTTACTAGAGACCCAGTACTTC
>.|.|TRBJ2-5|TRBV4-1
CASSQGGEETQYF
TGCGCCAGCAGCCAAGGGGGGGAAGAGACCCAGTACTTC
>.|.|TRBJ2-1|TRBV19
CASSVLRGSGAHNEQFF
TGTGCCAGTAGTGTTTTAAGAGGATCGGGAGCCCACAATGAGCAGTTCTTC
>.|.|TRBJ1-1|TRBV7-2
CASSLVRQLGTEAFF
TGTGCCAGCAGCTTAGTGCGGCAGCTCGGCACTGAAGCTTTCTTT
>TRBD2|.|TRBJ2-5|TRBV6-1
CASRTSGPFMETQYF
TGTGCCAGCAGGACTAGCGGACCCTTTATGGAGACCCAGTACTTC